Listed here are 20 T cell receptor beta chains from one sample, sequenced in a study of CD8 T cells in Susac syndrome. RNA in amounts of roughly 0.45 to 1 ug was reverse transcribed with random hexamers. TCRdb processed the immunoSEQ multiplex PCR reads anew with MiXCR; each CDR3 protein has one entry. The sample has around 110,000 distinct CDR3 sequences, roughly 95% seen once; the top ten hold less than 0.15%. The specimen was CD4+ T cells from PBMCs. The receptors stem from a human donor with Susac syndrome.

V is TRBV18 and J is TRBJ1-1; D may be TRBD1 (6 bases). Germline V lookup: CDR1 KGHSH, CDR2 LQKENI. The CDR3 consists of 15 residues. The germline V and J ends were trimmed by 3 bases and 0 bases, with 11 bases remaining between them. DNA of the CDR3: TGTGCCAGCTCACCGGACAGACCCCTGAACACTGAAGCTTTCTTT. It codes for CASSPDRPLNTEAFF.

J is TRBJ2-3 and V is TRBV30; D perhaps matches TRBD2 (6 bases). The CDR3 spans 14 residues. The germline V gene has CDR1 GTSNPN and CDR2 SVGIG (reference sequence). V was trimmed by 2 bases and J by 2 bases, leaving 11 bases between them. CDR3 amino acids: CAWSRGTDTDTQYF. The CDR3 DNA reads TGTGCCTGGAGTCGGGGGACGGACACAGATACGCAGTATTTT.

The CDR3 loop reads CASSPRGGGFYNEQFF. DNA of the CDR3: TGTGCCAGCTCCCCACGGGGTGGCGGCTTTTACAATGAGCAGTTCTTC. This rearrangement joins TRBV3-1 to TRBJ2-1, with TRBD2 as a possible D gene (5 bases). V lost 8 bases and J lost 4, with 21 bases in between. This CDR3 is 16 amino acids long. CDR1 LGHDT and CDR2 YNNKEL come from the germline V gene (reference sequence).

The CDR3 sequence is CSARGKGHQPQHF. In DNA, the CDR3 is TGCAGTGCTAGAGGAAAAGGTCACCAGCCCCAGCATTTT. V usage is TRBV20-1 and J usage is TRBJ1-5; the D is unclear. This CDR3 comprises 13 residues. Trimming removed 1 base from V and 7 bases from J, with 11 bases in between. The germline gives CDR1 DFQATT, CDR2 SNEGSKA (reference sequence).

This clonotype was picked up one time. The CDR3 DNA reads TGTGCCAGCAGTGAAAGCCTCCGGGGGGAGGGGGCAGATACGCAGTATTTT. Translating gives CASSESLRGEGADTQYF. This chain connects TRBV25-1 to TRBJ2-3; perhaps TRBD2 as D (7 bases). Looked up from germline, CDR1 is MGHDK and CDR2 is SYGVNS. CDR3 length: 17 amino acids. V shed 2 bases and J shed 4 bases, with 19 bases lying between them.

The CDR3 here is CSARGYLAGVRTDTQYF. The CDR3 DNA reads as TGCAGTGCTAGAGGGTATCTAGCGGGAGTCCGCACAGATACGCAGTATTTT. This chain joins TRBV20-1 and TRBJ2-3, with 10 bases matching TRBD2. CDR1 and CDR2 from the germline V gene are DFQATT and SNEGSKA (reference sequence). Trimming at V came to 1 base and at J to 1 base, leaving 8 bases not matched to a gene. The CDR3 covers 17 residues.

This rearrangement joins TRBV2 to TRBJ2-1; D uncertain. V was cut by 1 base and J by 5 bases, with 3 bases left in between. Germline-derived CDR1 and CDR2 are SNHLY and FYNNEI. The CDR3 runs 12 residues. In nucleotides, the CDR3 is TGTGCCAGCAGTGAAGTCAACAATGAGCAGTTCTTC. It is translated as CASSEVNNEQFF.

The chain employs TRBV7-3 and TRBJ2-7; D is perhaps TRBD1 (5 bases). Germline V gene sequence: CDR1 SGHTA, CDR2 FQGTGA. This CDR3 is 14 amino acids long. Trimming stripped 5 bases from V and 0 bases from J, with 11 bases between. CDR3 amino acids: CASSPSGISYEQYF. The CDR3 bases are TGTGCCAGCAGCCCATCAGGGATCTCCTACGAGCAGTACTTC.

The chain joins TRBV5-1 to TRBJ2-5; possible D gene TRBD1, 5 bases. Between the trimmed V and J ends, which lost 1 base and 2 bases, there was a span of 12 bases. CDR3 length: 15 residues. CDR1 is SGHRS and CDR2 is YFSETQ in the germline V gene. The CDR3 region is CASSLWAGHQETQYF. The CDR3 DNA sequence: TGCGCCAGCAGCTTGTGGGCAGGGCATCAAGAGACCCAGTACTTC.

The rearrangement links TRBV28 to TRBJ2-6; 9 nucleotides agree with TRBD1. Germline trimming cut 11 bases from V and 1 base from J; bases unmatched to any gene: 15. This CDR3 has 18 residues. CDR1 and CDR2 (germline): MDHEN, SYDVKM. This CDR3 is CAAGIAWGQGSGANVLTF. CDR3 DNA: TGTGCCGCCGGTATCGCCTGGGGACAGGGTTCTGGGGCCAACGTCCTGACTTTC.

As concerns this clonotype: The junction shows a germline mismatch at one end, possibly a read error. The CDR3 sequence: CSVPPGPPIF. The CDR3 DNA reads as TGCAGCGTCCCCCCGGGACCGCCTATCTTC. The chain joins TRBV29-1 to TRBJ2-7; D is possibly TRBD1 or TRBD2 (5 bases each). The CDR3 has 10 amino acids. In germline, CDR1 is SQVTM, CDR2 ANQGSEA.

CDR3 nucleotides: TGTGCCATCAGTGAGTCTGTGGTGGGGCACACTGAAGCTTTCTTT. Residues: CAISESVVGHTEAFF. The rearrangement joins TRBV10-3 to TRBJ1-1; a weak D match, TRBD1 (5 bases). Trimming left V 0 bases short and J 3 bases short, with 11 bases between. Germline CDR1 ENHRY, CDR2 SYGVKD. CDR3 size: 15 residues.

The rearrangement uses TRBV29-1 and TRBJ1-2; D ambiguous. The CDR3 sequence is 13 residues long. Trimming removed 3 bases at V and 8 bases at J, with 16 bases between. CDR1 SQVTM and CDR2 ANQGSEA come from the germline V gene. The CDR3 region has the DNA TGCAGCGTTGACGGGAGCCGAAGAGGGGGCTACACCTTC. Translation gives CSVDGSRRGGYTF.

The chain uses TRBV7-9 and TRBJ1-2; D is uncertain. V was trimmed by 5 bases and J by 8 bases, leaving 21 bases between them. CDR1 and CDR2 from the germline V gene are SEHNR and FQNEAQ (reference sequence). CDR3 size: 15 residues. The CDR3 protein is CASSPPPHGLEGYTF. In DNA, the CDR3 is TGTGCCAGCAGCCCTCCCCCACATGGACTAGAGGGCTACACCTTC. Filled out from reference TRBV7-9 and TRBJ1-2, the complete variable domain reads DTGVSQNPRHKITKRGQNVTFRCDPISEHNRLYWYRQTLGQGPEFLTYFQNEAQLEKSRLLSDRFSAERPKGSFSTLEIQRTEQGDSAMYLCASSPPPHGLEGYTFGSGTRLTVV.

This clonotype has only a few counts. V is TRBV5-1 and J is TRBJ2-3; 10 bases align to TRBD2. This CDR3 region has 16 residues. Looked up from germline, CDR1 is SGHRS and CDR2 is YFSETQ. J gave up 1 base and V 4 bases, and 6 bases lay outside the gene matches. The CDR3 sequence: CASSPLAGVGTDTQYF. The CDR3 DNA sequence: TGCGCCAGCAGCCCCCTAGCGGGAGTGGGCACAGATACGCAGTATTTT.

This chain links TRBV14 with TRBJ1-5; D not resolved. The V end was cut by 0 bases, the J end by 6 bases, with 0 bases between. The CDR3 length is 11 residues. CDR1 and CDR2 from the germline V gene are SGHDN and FVKESK. CDR3 residues: CASSQDQPQHF. CDR3 bases: TGTGCCAGCAGCCAAGATCAGCCCCAGCATTTT.

This chain's CDR3 is CASSPGTDLYGYTF. In DNA, the CDR3 is TGTGCCAGCAGCCCCGGGACAGATCTCTATGGCTACACCTTC. The rearrangement links TRBV14 to TRBJ1-2; TRBD1 matches 7 bases. The germline gives CDR1 SGHDN, CDR2 FVKESK. The V segment lost 4 bases and the J segment 4 bases; nucleotides outside the gene matches: 6. The CDR3 has 14 amino acids.

This clonotype has a handful of counts. The chain carries TRBV18 and TRBJ2-5; D may be TRBD1 (5 bases). Germline CDR1 reads KGHSH; CDR2 reads LQKENI. Trimming took 8 bases from V and 2 from J, leaving 9 bases between them. The CDR3 is 12 amino acids. The CDR3 region has the DNA TGTGCCAGCAGCCGACAGCAAGAGACCCAGTACTTC. Encoded protein: CASSRQQETQYF.

The chain employs TRBV6-5 and TRBJ1-2, with TRBD1 as a possible D gene (5 bases). Germline V CDR1 and CDR2: MNHEY, SVGAGI. V dropped 5 bases and J dropped 4 bases, with 14 bases sitting between them. The CDR3 runs to 14 residues. The CDR3 loop is CASSPIGVAYGYTF. The CDR3 nucleotides read TGTGCCAGCAGTCCGATAGGGGTAGCCTATGGCTACACCTTC.

The gene calls are TRBV6-1 and TRBJ1-1; D call uncertain. The V end lost 4 bases, the J end lost 7 bases, and 13 bases lay between the germline ends. Per germline, CDR1 MNHNS and CDR2 SASEGT. This CDR3 is 13 amino acids long. CDR3 DNA sequence: TGTGCCAGCAGTGCTAAAGGAGTAGGTGAAGCTTTCTTT. Translating it yields CASSAKGVGEAFF.